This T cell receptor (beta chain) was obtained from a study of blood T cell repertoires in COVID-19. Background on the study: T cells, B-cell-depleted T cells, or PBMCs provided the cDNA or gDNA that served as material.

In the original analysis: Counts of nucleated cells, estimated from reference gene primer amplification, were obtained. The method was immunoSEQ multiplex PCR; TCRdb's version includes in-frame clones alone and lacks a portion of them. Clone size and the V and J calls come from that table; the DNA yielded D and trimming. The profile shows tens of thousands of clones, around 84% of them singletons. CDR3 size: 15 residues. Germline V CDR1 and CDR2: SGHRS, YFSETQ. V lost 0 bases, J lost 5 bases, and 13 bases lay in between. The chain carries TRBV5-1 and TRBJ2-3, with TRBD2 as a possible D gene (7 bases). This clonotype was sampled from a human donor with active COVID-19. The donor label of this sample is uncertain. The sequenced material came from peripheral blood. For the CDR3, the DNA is TGCGCCAGCAGCTTGGGAGGGGGGGCACGAGATACGCAGTATTTT. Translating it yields CASSLGGGARDTQYF. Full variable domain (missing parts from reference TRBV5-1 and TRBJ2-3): KAGVTQTPRYLIKTRGQQVTLSCSPISGHRSVSWYQQTPGQGLQFLFEYFSETQRNKGNFPGRFSGRQFSNSRSEMNVSTLELGDSALYLCASSLGGGARDTQYFGPGTRLTVL.